This T cell receptor beta chain came from a study of CD8 T cells in ankylosing spondylitis. Study-level findings and limits: Prior work had noted some motif variants in reactive arthritis blood and synovial fluid. Disease-linked clones were reportedly significantly enriched in matched ankylosing spondylitis synovial fluid. Seemingly characteristic of ankylosing spondylitis blood was a TCR beta motif consisting of roughly 8 highly homologous variants.

Each CDR3 protein gets one entry after TCRdb re-called the 5' RACE reads with MiXCR. The table lists just under 550,000 distinct CDR3 sequences, roughly 13% of them singletons. This clonotype was detected only a few times. Its target is unknown. The CDR3 has 14 amino acids. Germline CDR1 and CDR2: SGDLS and YYNGEE. V gave up 6 bases and J gave up 0 bases; unmatched junction bases: 1. This chain joins TRBV9 and TRBJ2-3; TRBD2 matches at 10 bases. Sequenced material: blood, either unsorted or a sorted T cell fraction (not recorded which). The receptor was derived from a male donor with ankylosing spondylitis. The CDR3 loop reads CASKREGSTDTQYF. The CDR3 DNA reads TGTGCCAGCAAGCGGGAGGGAAGCACAGATACGCAGTATTTT. Complete variable domain (other parts from reference TRBV9 and TRBJ2-3): DSGVTQTPKHLITATGQRVTLRCSPRSGDLSVYWYQQSLDQGLQFLIQYYNGEERAKGNILERFSAQQFPDLHSELNLSSLELGDSALYFCASKREGSTDTQYFGPGTRLTVL.